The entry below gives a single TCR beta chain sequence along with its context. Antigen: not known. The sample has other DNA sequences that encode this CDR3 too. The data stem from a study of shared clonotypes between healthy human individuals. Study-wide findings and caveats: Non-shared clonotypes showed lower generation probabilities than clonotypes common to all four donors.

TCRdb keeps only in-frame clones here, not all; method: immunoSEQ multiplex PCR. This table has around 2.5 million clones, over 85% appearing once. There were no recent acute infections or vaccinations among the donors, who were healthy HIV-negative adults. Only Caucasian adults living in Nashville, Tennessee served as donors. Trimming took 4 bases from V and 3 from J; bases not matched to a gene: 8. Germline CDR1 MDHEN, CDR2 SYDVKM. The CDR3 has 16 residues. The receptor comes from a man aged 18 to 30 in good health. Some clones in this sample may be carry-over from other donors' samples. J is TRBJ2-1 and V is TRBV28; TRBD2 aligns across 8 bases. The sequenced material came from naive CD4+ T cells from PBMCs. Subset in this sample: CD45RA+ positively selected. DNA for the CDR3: TGTGCCAGCAGTTCCCTAGCGGGTGGTCGCTACAATGAGCAGTTCTTC. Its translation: CASSSLAGGRYNEQFF.